Listed here is a single T cell receptor beta chain. This CDR3 spans 16 amino acids. V lost 2 bases to trimming and J lost 0 bases, with 11 bases between them. Germline lookup yields CDR1 MNHEY and CDR2 SVGEGT. These data belong to a study of T cells after yellow fever vaccination. MiXCR, run by TCRdb on the 5' RACE reads, gives a single entry per CDR3 protein. Here the sample spans 60,000 to 85,000 distinct CDR3 sequences, approximately 7% being singletons. This TCR was recovered from a young man who received the YFV17D yellow fever vaccine. The sequenced sample was CD8+ T cells sorted from PBMCs, obtained about 49 days after the first yellow fever vaccination. This chain links TRBV6-2 or TRBV6-3 with TRBJ2-4; a possible D gene is TRBD2 (6 bases). CDR3 DNA sequence: TGTGCCAGCAGTTACCAGGGAGGACTAGCCAAAAACATTCAGTACTTC. The encoded protein is CASSYQGGLAKNIQYF.